This T cell receptor (beta chain) appears in the sequencing data of a study of cytomegalovirus exposure and HLA in healthy donors. Looked up from germline, CDR1 is MNHEY and CDR2 is SMNVEV (reference sequence). V was trimmed by 4 bases and J by 1 base, leaving 11 bases between them. The length of the CDR3 is 14 residues. PCR primers comprised 60 Vbeta and 13 Jbeta primers. Assay used: immunoSEQ multiplex PCR; TCRdb lists only in-frame clones, some missing. The sample holds over 90,000 clones, roughly 80% seen once. The receptor was derived from a man aged 40-49 years in good health and CMV-seronegative. The source material was PBMCs. The chain links TRBV27 to TRBJ2-7; a possible D gene is TRBD2 (6 bases). CDR3: CASSSGTYSYEQYF. DNA of the CDR3: TGTGCCAGCAGTTCTGGGACTTATTCCTACGAGCAGTACTTC.